The 8 T cell receptor beta chains presented below share a single source sample, sequenced in a study of molecular identifiers for immune sequencing clone quantification. TCRdb reprocessed the PCR reads with MiXCR, giving one entry per CDR3 protein. The table includes about 630,000 distinct CDR3 sequences, roughly 23% detected once. Sequencing was carried out using naive CD8+ T cells from blood, with Jurkat cell RNA spiked in. Documented subset: FACS-sorted CD8+CD4-CCR7+CD45RA+ naive T cells. These receptors were obtained from a human donor in good health. Some libraries in this study had Jurkat cell RNA spiked in.

This clonotype was found a few times. This rearrangement joins TRBV7-9 to TRBJ2-6, with 10 bases matching TRBD1. Germline V gene lookup returns CDR1 SEHNR and CDR2 FQNEAQ (reference sequence). The CDR3 sequence is 18 residues long. V lost 3 bases to trimming and J lost 0 bases; unmatched junction nucleotides: 5. The CDR3 coding sequence is TGTGCCAGCAGCTTGGGGACAGGGGAACTCTCTGGGGCCAACGTCCTGACTTTC. Residues: CASSLGTGELSGANVLTF.

This clonotype was observed a few times. The genes are TRBV6-2 or TRBV6-3 and TRBJ2-7; 7 bases agree with TRBD2. The germline gives CDR1 MNHEY, CDR2 SVGEGT. Trimming cost V 4 bases and J 2 bases; bases outside gene matches: 5. The CDR3 sequence is 14 residues long. CDR3: CASSFAGVAYEQYF. The CDR3 DNA sequence: TGTGCCAGCAGTTTTGCGGGAGTGGCCTACGAGCAGTACTTC.

The V and J genes are TRBV9 and TRBJ2-2; tentatively, D is TRBD2 (6 bases). There are 16 residues in the CDR3. With 4 bases removed from V and 4 bases from J, the gap between germline ends came to 17 bases. The germline CDR1 and CDR2 sequences are SGDLS and YYNGEE. The DNA of the CDR3 is TGTGCCAGCAGCCCAGGTGGAGGGCTCGGCACCGGGGAGCTGTTTTTT. The encoded protein is CASSPGGGLGTGELFF.

A word on this clonotype: A much larger clone is a single base away; this may be a read error. CDR3 amino acids: CASSAAEETQYF. The CDR3 DNA is TGTGCCAGCAGTGCAGCCGAAGAGACCCAGTACTTC. The chain has TRBV2 and TRBJ2-5; D gene uncertain. In germline, CDR1 is SNHLY, CDR2 FYNNEI. Trimming removed 4 bases at V and 3 bases at J, with 6 bases between. CDR3 length: 12 residues.

The genes are TRBV7-9 and TRBJ1-5, with D maybe TRBD1 (5 bases). Trimming removed 4 bases from V and 0 bases from J, with 13 bases in between. The CDR3 covers 16 residues. CDR1 and CDR2 from the germline V gene are SEHNR and FQNEAQ (reference sequence). The CDR3 DNA reads as TGTGCCAGCAGCTCGAACAGGCCTTATAGCAATCAGCCCCAGCATTTT. Translating gives CASSSNRPYSNQPQHF.

The chain is built from TRBV6-5 and TRBJ2-3; 10 nucleotides agree with TRBD2. The V and J ends lost 11 bases and 6 bases, in that order; junction bases with no gene match: 17. Germline V gene lookup returns CDR1 MNHEY and CDR2 SVGAGI. This CDR3 is built from 16 residues. In nucleotides, the CDR3 is TGTGCCGGCACCCCATTGGGTAGCGGGGGGTACGATACGCAGTATTTT. It is translated as CAGTPLGSGGYDTQYF.

The chain carries TRBV7-2 and TRBJ2-4, with D possibly being TRBD2 (6 bases). V was shortened by 1 base and J by 1 base, with 14 bases between the two germline ends. This CDR3 spans 17 amino acids. The germline V gene encodes CDR1 SGHTA and CDR2 FQGNSA. CDR3 region: CASSLGRGRTAKNIQYF. Here the CDR3 DNA reads TGTGCCAGCAGCTTAGGGAGGGGCCGGACGGCCAAAAACATTCAGTACTTC. The complete variable domain, with remaining parts taken from reference TRBV7-2 and TRBJ2-4, reads GAGVSQSPSNKVTEKGKDVELRCDPISGHTALYWYRQSLGQGLEFLIYFQGNSAPDKSGLPSDRFSAERTGGSVSTLTIQRTQQEDSAVYLCASSLGRGRTAKNIQYFGAGTRLSVL.

This clonotype came up many times. The chain couples TRBV29-1 to TRBJ2-5, with D uncertain. CDR1 and CDR2 (germline): SQVTM, ANQGSEA. This CDR3 region has 13 residues. The germline V and J ends were trimmed by 2 bases and 3 bases, with 10 bases remaining between them. Here the CDR3 DNA reads TGCAGCGTTGAATTGAGTTTCGAAGAGACCCAGTACTTC. This gives the protein CSVELSFEETQYF.